Listed here is a single T cell receptor beta chain. The data derive from a study of Ad26.COV2.S vaccination and SARS-CoV-2 variants. Measured with immunoSEQ multiplex PCR; TCRdb has only the in-frame clones, and not every one. This table holds over 400,000 clones, approximately 92% found once. Described treatment: some 20 received Ad26.COV2.S at low or high dose, single or two shots; about 5 received placebo; per-sample allocation not given. Samples analyzed were those drawn on day 63 after the first vaccine or placebo injection. The CDR3 has 14 amino acids. CDR1 SEHNR and CDR2 FQNEAQ come from the germline V gene (reference sequence). V gave up 1 base and J gave up 5 bases; unmatched junction bases: 3.

The rearrangement joins TRBV7-9 to TRBJ2-5, with 8 bases aligning to TRBD1. This TCR was sampled from a person aged 18-60 years who received the Ad26.COV2.S COVID-19 vaccine or a placebo. Sequenced material: peripheral blood, taken in a trial of Ad26.COV2.S vaccine versus placebo. For the CDR3, the DNA is TGTGCCAGCAGCTTAGGGACAGGGAGGGAGACCCAGTACTTC. Translating it yields CASSLGTGRETQYF.